The clone carrying this TCR beta chain was observed a few times. This record belongs to a study of post-analysis software for immune sequencing data. Study information: The cohort encompassed relapsing-remitting, secondary progressive and progressive-relapsing multiple sclerosis disease courses.

Prepared TCR beta cDNA libraries contained unique molecular identifiers. From the PCR reads, TCRdb called clonotypes with MiXCR, one entry per CDR3 protein. The table shows 160,000 or so distinct CDR3 sequences, with roughly 35% occurring only once. The CDR3 is made up of 15 amino acids. Deletions cut 2 bases from V and 6 bases from J, with 11 bases between. Germline lookup yields CDR1 MDHEN and CDR2 SYDVKM. V usage is TRBV28 and J usage is TRBJ1-6; D is undetermined. The material was blood, obtained after autologous hematopoietic stem cell transplantation. The clonotype originates from a girl under 18 with multiple sclerosis. The CDR3 protein is CASSLSGVSNSPLHF. CDR3 nucleotide sequence: TGTGCCAGCAGTTTAAGTGGGGTGTCTAATTCACCCCTCCACTTT.